This T cell receptor beta chain was captured in a study of Graves' ophthalmopathy and Graves' hyperthyroidism. General study findings and limits: Detection in blood was also observed for most expanded thyroid clonotypes above 0.001 frequency.

V was cut by 4 bases and J by 2 bases, with 18 bases left in between. CDR3 length: 16 residues. Germline V lookup: CDR1 SGHKS, CDR2 YYEKEE (reference sequence). As the template, RNA transcripts were used to amplify TCR beta CDR3 regions. RT-PCR was first run with HTBI primers, then multiplex PCR in a second round. One entry per CDR3 protein results from TCRdb running MiXCR on the multiplex PCR reads. The sample contains roughly 60,000 distinct CDR3 sequences, less than 65% of which appear only once. This clonotype was observed many times. Its antigen is unknown. This clonotype originated in an adult woman with Graves' ophthalmopathy. J is TRBJ2-5 and V is TRBV5-5, with D perhaps matching TRBD1 or TRBD2 (5 bases each). The sample was peripheral blood. CDR3 in amino acids: CASSPYGGTVQETQYF. CDR3 DNA sequence: TGTGCCAGCAGCCCGTACGGTGGGACGGTACAAGAGACCCAGTACTTC.